A single TCR beta chain is shown here with its context. The antigen is unknown. After removal of 1 base from V and 2 bases from J, the junction contained 2 bases not matched to a gene. The length of the CDR3 is 17 residues. The V gene's germline CDR1 is SGHRS and CDR2 YFSETQ. In chemo-refractory metastatic non-small-cell lung cancer, patients got ipilimumab CTLA-4 blockade together with focal radiation. The sample belongs to a study of radiotherapy plus CTLA-4 blockade in lung cancer. Study in general: Among patients, approximately 19% showed objective responses, and around 30% had disease control. Study-wide results and caveats: An expansion of tumor-derived TCR clones occurred in blood after radiotherapy plus ipilimumab. Response, reportedly, was best predicted by interferon-beta along with early blood T cell clone dynamics.

Measured with immunoSEQ multiplex PCR; TCRdb has only the in-frame clones, and not every one. The repertoire includes roughly 62,000 clones, less than 85% of them detected once, and 2.9% sits in the top ten. The starting material was peripheral blood, obtained from a patient treated with radiotherapy plus ipilimumab. This chain connects TRBV5-1 to TRBJ2-1; 14 positions match TRBD2. This TCR was recovered from a human donor with non-small cell lung cancer who had a complete response to radiotherapy plus ipilimumab. The CDR3 nucleotides are TGCGCCAGCAGCTTGTGGGGACTAGCGGGAGCCTACAATGAGCAGTTCTTC. It encodes CASSLWGLAGAYNEQFF. The full variable domain, completed using reference TRBV5-1 and TRBJ2-1, is KAGVTQTPRYLIKTRGQQVTLSCSPISGHRSVSWYQQTPGQGLQFLFEYFSETQRNKGNFPGRFSGRQFSNSRSEMNVSTLELGDSALYLCASSLWGLAGAYNEQFFGPGTRLTVL.